Shown below are 8 T cell receptor beta chains from a single sample sequenced in a study of siplizumab effects on memory and regulatory T cells (dated by TCRdb to about 2019). The library was produced with the immunoSEQ multiplex PCR assay. TCRdb's version of the immuneACCESS table is confined to in-frame rearrangements and falls short of the full clone set. An unresolved V gene accounts for under half of the shortfall where checked; the remainder is of unknown origin. In all, the sample holds around 110,000 clones, and approximately 94% of those were seen once. Under 2% of the sample belongs to the ten largest clones. Sequencing was done on a sample of non-Treg CD4+ T cells sorted from blood. This specimen's cell subset or site label, per the study, means: FACS-sorted unstimulated CD4+ non-regulatory T cells. Receptors were obtained from a human donor in good health.

The chain joins TRBV2 to TRBJ1-5; 8 nucleotides match TRBD1. The germline CDR1 and CDR2 sequences are SNHLY and FYNNEI. This CDR3 comprises 14 residues. The V and J ends lost 10 bases and 4 bases, in that order; junction bases with no gene match: 9. The CDR3: CATSGQGKNQPQHF. CDR3 nucleotide sequence: TGTGCCACCTCAGGACAGGGTAAGAATCAGCCCCAGCATTTT.

V is TRBV25-1 and J is TRBJ2-5, with 7 nucleotides matching TRBD1. Germline V gene data show CDR1 as MGHDK and CDR2 as SYGVNS. V trimming: 11 bases; J trimming: 7 bases; junction bases outside the gene matches: 16. CDR3 length: 14 amino acids. CDR3 amino acids: CASKDDRAIGTQYF. The CDR3 nucleotides read TGTGCCTCCAAAGACGACAGGGCCATCGGGACCCAGTACTTC.

The V and J genes are TRBV15 and TRBJ1-5; maybe TRBD1 (5 bases). The CDR3 contains 18 residues. Trimming left V 1 base short and J 7 bases short, with 23 bases between. CDR1 and CDR2 (germline): LNHNV, YYDKDF (reference sequence). For the CDR3, the DNA is TGTGCCACCAGCAGAGCGGTAGACAGCTTATGGAGTGAACAGCCCCAGCATTTT. Amino acid sequence: CATSRAVDSLWSEQPQHF.

CDR3 in amino acids: CASSRQTGDNYGYTF. In nucleotides, the CDR3 is TGTGCCAGCAGCCGCCAGACAGGGGACAACTATGGCTACACCTTC. This sequence joins TRBV4-2 and TRBJ1-2, with 8 bases identical to TRBD1. V was pared by 4 bases and J by 2 bases, with 6 bases of the junction left unmatched. The CDR3 has 15 residues. The germline V gene has CDR1 LGHNA and CDR2 YNFKEQ.

J is TRBJ1-5 and V is TRBV6-6; unclear D gene. Between the trimmed V and J ends, which lost 2 bases and 9 bases, there was a span of 8 bases. This CDR3 comprises 12 residues. The germline V gene encodes CDR1 MNHNY and CDR2 SVGAGI (reference sequence). CDR3 residues: CASSYPLGPQHF. The CDR3 nucleotides are TGTGCCAGCAGTTACCCCCTTGGGCCCCAGCATTTT.

This chain uses TRBV19 with TRBJ1-5; no clear D. V dropped 3 bases and J dropped 6 bases, with 9 bases sitting between them. CDR1 is LNHDA and CDR2 is SQIVND in the germline V gene (reference sequence). The CDR3 contains 13 residues. The CDR3 sequence is CASSIDGTQPQHF. The CDR3 DNA reads TGTGCCAGTAGTATTGATGGTACTCAGCCCCAGCATTTT.

This chain links TRBV7-7 with TRBJ2-3; D remains ambiguous. CDR3 length: 12 amino acids. V lost 5 bases and J lost 8, with 11 bases in between. Germline CDR1 SSHAT, CDR2 FNYEAQ (reference sequence). The CDR3 sequence: CASSLDTGTQYF. In nucleotides, the CDR3 is TGTGCCAGCAGCCTGGATACGGGTACGCAGTATTTT.

The J gene is TRBJ2-3, the V gene TRBV9; D is unresolved. The CDR3 is 14 residues long. Trimming stripped 4 bases from V and 3 bases from J, with 12 bases between. Germline V gene data show CDR1 as SGDLS and CDR2 as YYNGEE. DNA for the CDR3: TGTGCCAGCAGCCAGTGGGTAGGGACAGATACGCAGTATTTT. It codes for CASSQWVGTDTQYF. Using reference TRBV9 and TRBJ2-3 for the parts outside the CDR3, the full variable domain is DSGVTQTPKHLITATGQRVTLRCSPRSGDLSVYWYQQSLDQGLQFLIQYYNGEERAKGNILERFSAQQFPDLHSELNLSSLELGDSALYFCASSQWVGTDTQYFGPGTRLTVL.